Sequencing of this TCR beta chain was carried out in a study of T cells after yellow fever vaccination. The CDR3 has 16 amino acids. V shed 5 bases and J 3 bases; nucleotides not matched to a gene: 10. Germline values: CDR1 SGHVS, CDR2 FQNEAQ. TCRdb re-called the 5' RACE reads through MiXCR, storing one row per CDR3 protein. The table includes around 250,000 distinct CDR3 sequences, 6.5% to 8.5% detected once. This clonotype turned up a few times. The antigen is undetermined. Overall study results and limits: The booster saw the reappearance of most primary-vaccination clones (approximately 96% CD4, about 90% CD8). The appearance of a small share of clonotypes in both CD4 and CD8 compartments was observed.

The rearrangement joins TRBV7-8 to TRBJ2-7; 10 bases fit TRBD2. The clonotype comes from a young man who received the YFV17D yellow fever vaccine. The input for sequencing was CD4+ T cells sorted from PBMCs, taken 15 days after the yellow fever booster vaccination. The CDR3 is CASSPKLAGGLYEQYF. In nucleotides, the CDR3 is TGTGCCAGCAGCCCTAAATTAGCGGGAGGACTCTACGAGCAGTACTTC.